A selection of T cell receptor beta chains follows, all from one sample in a study of shared clonotypes between healthy human individuals. Produced via immunoSEQ multiplex PCR; TCRdb's table is partial and in-frame only. The repertoire includes more than 600,000 clones, roughly nine tenths of them detected once, and 24% sits in the top ten. Sequencing was performed on naive CD8+ T cells sorted from blood. Receptors were obtained from a man aged 25 to 45 in good health. Both conserved end residues are trimmed from each CDR3. Each record gives: V gene, CDR3 length, CDR3 protein.

V: TRBV23-1
length: 10
CDR3: ASSGFVYEQY

V: TRBV29-1
length: 12
CDR3: SVGLAGLTGELF

V: TRBV11-3
length: 15
CDR3: ASSSGLAGGATDTQY

V: TRBV30
length: 16
CDR3: AWSATDRGTSGLYEQY

V: TRBV27
length: 14
CDR3: ASSLYGRFSAGELF

V: TRBV4-1
length: 12
CDR3: ASSFRTGNYEQY

V: TRBV4-3
length: 12
CDR3: ASSLGARGGELF

V: TRBV4-1
length: 12
CDR3: ASSQGEMAYEQY

V: TRBV7-6
length: 14
CDR3: ASSPPSGATPYEQY

V: TRBV28
length: 12
CDR3: ASSLQGTGNTIY

V: TRBV6-1
length: 12
CDR3: ASSVAGRTDTQY

V: TRBV5-6
length: 9
CDR3: ASSLDETQY

V: TRBV6-1
length: 12
CDR3: ASSEAGGNYEQY

V: TRBV28
length: 15
CDR3: ASSPRHPGFLVYEQY

V: TRBV5-5
length: 14
CDR3: ASSFLAELAKNIQY

V: TRBV18
length: 13
CDR3: ASSPAGGLLETQY

V: TRBV5-1
length: 12
CDR3: ASSPIGGDYEQY

V: TRBV6-1
length: 13
CDR3: ASSARRVIDYEQY

V: TRBV5-1
length: 14
CDR3: ASSETGVSLYNEQF

V: TRBV7-9
length: 14
CDR3: ASSFRLAANTGELF

V: TRBV27
length: 11
CDR3: ASGHRMNTEAF

V: TRBV7-8
length: 13
CDR3: ASSTTGGANQPQH